These T cell receptor beta chains were read from a single sample in a study of T cell responses to AZD1222 COVID-19 vaccine. The repertoire was sequenced with immunoSEQ multiplex PCR; TCRdb's copy has only in-frame clones and lacks some. The sample has 73,000 or so clones, approximately 88% seen once. Sequencing used peripheral blood, obtained on day 0 of AZD1222 vaccination. These receptor sequences come from an adult in good health. Each CDR3 is given with its conserved first and last residue. A D gene is named only where the DNA matches it firmly. Size is stated for part of the rows, as once, few or many counts, or as a class when the clone is expanded.

clone_size j_call d_call v_call cdr3_nt cdr3_aa
NA TRBJ1-2 TRBD1 TRBV27 TGTGCCAGCAGTTTAGGACAGGGTGGTCATGGCTACACCTTC CASSLGQGGHGYTF
NA TRBJ2-3 NA TRBV4-1 TGCGCCAGCAGCCAAGGCGTAGATACGCAGTATTTT CASSQGVDTQYF
once TRBJ1-2 NA TRBV24-1 TGTGCCACCAGTCATAGGGGCCAGTATGGCTACACCTTC CATSHRGQYGYTF
NA TRBJ2-2 TRBD2 TRBV19 TGTGCCAGTAGTATTGCGGGAGGGCCTCGGAGTTCCGCCGGGGAGCTGTTTTTT CASSIAGGPRSSAGELFF
few TRBJ2-2 TRBD2 TRBV28 TGTGCCAGCAGTTCAGCCGGGAGGTTCAACACCGGGGAGCTGTTTTTT CASSSAGRFNTGELFF
NA TRBJ2-1 NA TRBV19 TGTGCCAGTAGTATAGATAAGGTGGACAGAAAAAGAAATGAGCAGTTCTTC CASSIDKVDRKRNEQFF
NA TRBJ1-2 NA TRBV11-2 TGTGCCAGCAGCTTCTGGACAGAAGCTAACTATGGCTACACCTTC CASSFWTEANYGYTF
once TRBJ2-4 TRBD1 TRBV2 TGTGCCAGCAGTGAAGCCCGGCGGACAGGGCGGGCCAAAAACATTCAGTACTTC CASSEARRTGRAKNIQYF
NA TRBJ1-6 TRBD1 TRBV7-3 TGTGCCAGCAGTCCAGGGACAGATTCACCCCTCCACTTT CASSPGTDSPLHF
NA TRBJ2-2 NA TRBV27 TGTGCCAGCAAGTCGAGTGTGGAGCTGTTTTTT CASKSSVELFF
NA TRBJ1-5 NA TRBV19 TGTGCCAGTAGTATAGAGCGAGTGGAAGCGAGTAGCAATCAGCCCCAGCATTTT CASSIERVEASSNQPQHF
NA TRBJ2-1 TRBD2 TRBV2 TGTGCCAGCAGTGAAGCGCTAGCGGGGGGCCTGAATGAGCAGTTCTTC CASSEALAGGLNEQFF
NA TRBJ2-5 NA TRBV29-1 TGCAGCGTGGGACGGCACCAAGAGACCCAGTACTTC CSVGRHQETQYF
NA TRBJ1-5 NA TRBV19 TGTGCCAGTAGTATTATCAGGAATCAGCCCCAGCATTTT CASSIIRNQPQHF
NA TRBJ1-3 NA TRBV5-5 TGTGCCAGCAGCTTGGTAACAGCTACCTCTGGAAACACCATATATTTT CASSLVTATSGNTIYF
NA TRBJ2-7 NA TRBV10-2 TGCGCCAGCAGTGTTAATCGTCCAGGGGTCTACGAGCAGTACTTC CASSVNRPGVYEQYF
NA TRBJ2-2 NA TRBV10-1 TGCGCCAGCAGTGAGTTTTTAAACACCGGGGAGCTGTTTTTT CASSEFLNTGELFF
NA TRBJ1-6 NA TRBV7-8 TGTGCCAGCAGCTTAAGAGGGTTTGATTCACCCCTCCACTTT CASSLRGFDSPLHF
NA TRBJ2-7 NA TRBV14 TGTGCCAGCAGCCAATTTGGGGGCCAGACCTACGAGCAGTACTTC CASSQFGGQTYEQYF
NA TRBJ1-4 NA TRBV6-2/TRBV6-3 TGTGCCAGCAGTTATTCGGGGATGGATGAAAAACTGTTTTTT CASSYSGMDEKLFF
NA TRBJ2-1 NA TRBV5-5 TGTGCCAGCAGCTTGTGGGAAAGCTCCTACAATGAGCAGTTCTTC CASSLWESSYNEQFF
NA TRBJ2-7 NA TRBV24-1 TGTGCCACCAGTTTAGGAGGAACACCAGAGAATCCCTACGAGCAGTACTTC CATSLGGTPENPYEQYF
NA TRBJ2-3 TRBD2 TRBV6-5 TGTGCCAGTTCCCGGGCGGGGGGGCCTCAAGATACGCAGTATTTT CASSRAGGPQDTQYF
NA TRBJ2-1 TRBD2 TRBV4-1 TGCGCCAGCAGCCAAGAGGGGACTAGCGGGAATGAGCAGTTCTTC CASSQEGTSGNEQFF
NA TRBJ2-2 NA TRBV2 TGTGCCAGCAAAGGGTCGGGGGCGAACACCGGGGAGCTGTTTTTT CASKGSGANTGELFF
NA TRBJ1-1 NA TRBV27 TGTGCCAGCAGTTTACAAAGGGGGGCGAACACTGAAGCTTTCTTT CASSLQRGANTEAFF
NA TRBJ1-3 NA TRBV19 TGTGCCACGGGGGTCTCTAGGTCTGGAAACACCATATATTTT CATGVSRSGNTIYF
NA TRBJ1-2 NA TRBV14 TGTGCCAGCAGCCAAGGACAGGTCCCTAGGGGCTACACCTTC CASSQGQVPRGYTF
NA TRBJ2-3 TRBD2 TRBV6-4 TGTGCCAGCAGTGCCTTCCCGACTAGCGGGAGAACAGATACGCAGTATTTT CASSAFPTSGRTDTQYF
NA TRBJ2-2 NA TRBV24-1 TGTGCCACCGGAGGTAACACCGGGGAGCTGTTTTTT CATGGNTGELFF
NA TRBJ2-2 NA TRBV10-3 TGTGCCTCAAAGGGTTCCGGGGAGCTGTTTTTT CASKGSGELFF
NA TRBJ2-7 TRBD1 TRBV14 TGTGCCAGCAGTTCCGGGACAGGGAGGTCCGAGCAGTACTTC CASSSGTGRSEQYF
NA TRBJ2-2 TRBD1 TRBV5-1 TGCGCCAGCAGCTTGGATGAGGGGGCGGGGGAGCTGTTTTTT CASSLDEGAGELFF
NA TRBJ2-1 TRBD1 TRBV19 TGTGCCAGTAGTAACAGGGGGTCTGAGGTCGATGAGCAGTTCTTC CASSNRGSEVDEQFF
NA TRBJ1-3 TRBD1 TRBV29-1 TGCAGCTCCCTCGACAGGGACTCTGGAAACACCATATATTTT CSSLDRDSGNTIYF
NA TRBJ1-2 TRBD1 TRBV3-1/TRBV3-2 TGTGCCAGCAGCCAATCGGGGACAGTCTATGGCTACACCTTC CASSQSGTVYGYTF
NA TRBJ2-1 TRBD2 TRBV5-1 TGCGCCAGCAGCTTGTCGACTAGCGGGGTGGGGGAGCAGTTCTTC CASSLSTSGVGEQFF
NA TRBJ2-1 NA TRBV9 TGTGCCAGCAGCGTAGGCTTCTTCAATGAGCAGTTCTTC CASSVGFFNEQFF
NA TRBJ1-2 NA TRBV27 TGTGCCAGCAGTTCCAGGGGCGACGTCAACCTTTATGGCTACACCTTC CASSSRGDVNLYGYTF